The 12 T cell receptor beta chains in this list originate from one sample, sequenced in a study of blood T cell repertoires in COVID-19. Assay used: immunoSEQ multiplex PCR; TCRdb lists only in-frame clones, some missing. The sample records just under 250,000 clones, approximately 84% being singletons. The sample was peripheral blood. The receptors originated from a woman aged 30 to 39 who had recovered from COVID-19.

The chain links TRBV2 to TRBJ2-1; TRBD2 matches at 11 bases. The CDR3 contains 16 residues. The germline V gene has CDR1 SNHLY and CDR2 FYNNEI. After removal of 6 bases from V and 10 bases from J, the junction contained 14 bases not matched to a gene. The CDR3 loop is CASRGDTSGGLREQFF. As DNA, the CDR3 is TGTGCCAGCAGGGGTGATACTAGCGGGGGTCTAAGGGAGCAGTTCTTC.

CDR3 DNA: TGTGCCAGCAGCTCCGGACAGGAGAATAATGAAAAACTGTTTTTT. Its protein is CASSSGQENNEKLFF. The J gene is TRBJ1-4, the V gene TRBV13; 7 bases agree with TRBD1. Germline assignment: CDR1 PRHDT and CDR2 FYEKMQ (reference sequence). V lost 4 bases, J lost 4 bases, and 6 bases stayed unmatched. CDR3 size: 15 residues.

CDR3 DNA: TGTGCCAGCAGCTTGACCACCGGGACAGGGGTAGACGAGCAGTACTTC. Its translation is CASSLTTGTGVDEQYF. This chain connects TRBV5-5 to TRBJ2-7; 10 bases agree with TRBD1. Germline values: CDR1 SGHKS, CDR2 YYEKEE (reference sequence). The length of the CDR3 is 16 residues. V shed 1 base, J shed 5 bases, and the junction held 9 bases outside the gene matches.

There are a few counts of this clone. The chain carries TRBV12-3 or TRBV12-4 and TRBJ1-5; no firm D call. The CDR3 spans 13 residues. Trimming took 7 bases from V and 2 from J, leaving 9 bases between them. As DNA, the CDR3 is TGTGCCAGCAAGACTACCGGCAATCAGCCCCAGCATTTT. Amino acid sequence: CASKTTGNQPQHF.

The V gene is TRBV30, the J gene TRBJ1-1, with TRBD1 as a possible D gene (6 bases). Germline loops: CDR1 GTSNPN, CDR2 SVGIG (reference sequence). V lost 5 bases and J lost 0, with 19 bases in between. The CDR3 consists of 16 residues. CDR3 in DNA: TGTGCCTGGGTGCCTTGGGGAGGGGACATGAACACTGAAGCTTTCTTT. Amino acid sequence: CAWVPWGGDMNTEAFF.

This clone was seen once. V and J are TRBV4-2 and TRBJ1-5; TRBD1 agrees at 9 bases. This CDR3 comprises 15 residues. Germline loops: CDR1 LGHNA, CDR2 YNFKEQ. Trimming removed 3 bases from V and 7 bases from J; junction bases left unmatched: 7. The CDR3 protein is CASSQSGDRGQPQHF. The CDR3 bases are TGTGCCAGCAGCCAGAGCGGAGACAGGGGGCAGCCCCAGCATTTT.

The chain combines TRBV5-6 with TRBJ2-1; a possible D gene is TRBD1 (5 bases). Germline CDR1 reads SGHDT; CDR2 reads YYEEEE. CDR3 length equals 15 residues. Trimming cost V 3 bases and J 2 bases, with 12 bases left between them. The CDR3 DNA reads as TGTGCCAGCAGCTGGAAGGGGAACCCCTACAATGAGCAGTTCTTC. It specifies CASSWKGNPYNEQFF.

The chain carries TRBV6-6 and TRBJ2-5; D possibly corresponds to TRBD2 (6 bases). This CDR3 contains 15 residues. The germline V and J ends were trimmed by 2 bases and 2 bases, with 12 bases remaining between them. The germline V gene has CDR1 MNHNY and CDR2 SVGAGI (reference sequence). The CDR3 sequence: CASSYGAGKQETQYF. The CDR3 nucleotides read TGTGCCAGCAGTTACGGGGCGGGGAAACAAGAGACCCAGTACTTC.

The chain is built from TRBV3-1 (or the pseudogene TRBV3-2) and TRBJ2-3, with a tentative D call TRBD1 (5 bases). This CDR3 spans 16 amino acids. In germline, CDR1 is LGHDT, CDR2 YNNKEL (reference sequence). Trimming stripped 0 bases from V and 4 bases from J, with 14 bases between. In DNA, the CDR3 is TGTGCCAGCAGCCAAGATCAAGGGGTAGGGGCAGATACGCAGTATTTT. Translation gives CASSQDQGVGADTQYF.

The V call is TRBV7-9, the J call TRBJ1-5; perhaps TRBD1 as D (6 bases). The V gene lost 3 bases and the J gene lost 2 bases, with 11 bases spanning the gap. This CDR3 comprises 15 residues. Per germline, CDR1 SEHNR and CDR2 FQNEAQ (reference sequence). CDR3: CASSFQGSGNQPQHF. As DNA, the CDR3 is TGTGCCAGCAGCTTTCAGGGGAGCGGCAATCAGCCCCAGCATTTT.

V and J are TRBV4-2 and TRBJ2-7; 9 bases match TRBD2. The CDR3 is 16 residues long. Unmatched junction bases numbered 8, after V lost 3 bases and J lost 2 bases. The germline gives CDR1 LGHNA, CDR2 YNFKEQ. The CDR3 spells CASSQVTSGDPYEQYF. The CDR3 DNA sequence: TGTGCCAGCAGCCAGGTGACTAGCGGTGACCCCTACGAGCAGTACTTC.

The V call is TRBV5-1, the J call TRBJ1-4, with 9 nucleotides matching TRBD1. This CDR3 contains 14 residues. V lost 4 bases and J lost 3; bases outside the gene matches: 1. CDR1 is SGHRS, CDR2 YFSETQ, per germline. CDR3 sequence reads: CASSTGGPNEKLFF. The CDR3 DNA reads TGCGCCAGCAGCACAGGGGGCCCTAATGAAAAACTGTTTTTT.